This T cell receptor beta chain was documented in a study of T cell changes during pregnancy in multiple sclerosis. The method was immunoSEQ multiplex PCR; TCRdb's version includes in-frame clones alone and lacks a portion of them. In the table there are 50,000 to 65,000 clones, 92% of which are singletons. The sequenced sample was peripheral blood, obtained in the first trimester of pregnancy. The source is a female donor with multiple sclerosis, enrolled in a pregnancy study.

CDR3 sequence reads: CASSIWFGQGEKLFF. CDR3 DNA sequence: TGTGCCAGTAGTATTTGGTTTGGACAGGGTGAAAAACTGTTTTTT. V gene TRBV19 combines with J gene TRBJ1-4; TRBD1 aligns across 8 bases. The germline gives CDR1 LNHDA, CDR2 SQIVND (reference sequence). This CDR3 has 15 residues. With V trimmed by 3 bases and J by 7 bases, 7 bases remained unmatched.